This paragraph reports one T cell receptor beta chain. Original processing notes: Amplification with reference gene primers provided the estimates of nucleated cell counts. Only in-frame clones appear in the TCRdb table, and some are missing; sequencing was by immunoSEQ multiplex PCR. The D gene and trimming were derived from the DNA, and the V and J assignments and clone size from that table. The table includes about 270,000 clones, approximately 89% detected once. J lost 4 bases, V lost 2 bases, and 6 bases had no gene match. The length of the CDR3 is 17 residues. In germline, CDR1 is MNHEY, CDR2 SMNVEV (reference sequence). The record originates from a study of blood T cell repertoires in COVID-19. Study summary: PBMCs, B-cell-depleted T cells, or T cells were the source of the cDNA or gDNA that made up the material.

This receptor was obtained from a man in his forties or fifties who had recovered from COVID-19. The chain joins TRBV27 to TRBJ1-6, with 9 nucleotides matching TRBD1. What was sequenced was peripheral blood. This CDR3 reads CASSLNVGQGYNSPLHF. CDR3 DNA: TGTGCCAGCAGTTTAAATGTGGGACAGGGTTATAATTCACCCCTCCACTTT.